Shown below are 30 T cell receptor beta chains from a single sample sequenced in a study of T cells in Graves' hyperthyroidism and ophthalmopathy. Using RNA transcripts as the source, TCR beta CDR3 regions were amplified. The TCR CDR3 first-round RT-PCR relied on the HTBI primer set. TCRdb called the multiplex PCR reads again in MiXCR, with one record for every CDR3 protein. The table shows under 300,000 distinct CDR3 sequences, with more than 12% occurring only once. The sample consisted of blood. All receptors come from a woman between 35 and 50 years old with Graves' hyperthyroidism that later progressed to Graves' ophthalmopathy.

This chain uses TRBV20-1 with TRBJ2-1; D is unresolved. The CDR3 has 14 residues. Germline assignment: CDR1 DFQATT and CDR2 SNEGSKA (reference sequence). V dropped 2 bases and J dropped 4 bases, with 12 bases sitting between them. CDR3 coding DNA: TGCAGTGCTAGACATTGGCGTTCTTACAATGAGCAGTTCTTC. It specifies CSARHWRSYNEQFF.

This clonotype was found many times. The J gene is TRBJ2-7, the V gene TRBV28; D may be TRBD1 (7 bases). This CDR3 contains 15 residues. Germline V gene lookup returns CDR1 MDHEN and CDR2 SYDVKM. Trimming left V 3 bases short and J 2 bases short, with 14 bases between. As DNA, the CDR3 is TGTGCCAGCAGTTTTATCGACAGGGAGGCCTACGAGCAGTACTTC. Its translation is CASSFIDREAYEQYF.

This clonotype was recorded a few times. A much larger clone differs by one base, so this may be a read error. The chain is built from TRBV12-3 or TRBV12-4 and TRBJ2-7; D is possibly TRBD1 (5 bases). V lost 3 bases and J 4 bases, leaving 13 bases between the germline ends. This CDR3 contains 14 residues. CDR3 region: CASSFKGSRYEQYF. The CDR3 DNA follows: TGTGCCAGCAGTTTTAAGGGGTCCCGATACGAGCAGTACTTC.

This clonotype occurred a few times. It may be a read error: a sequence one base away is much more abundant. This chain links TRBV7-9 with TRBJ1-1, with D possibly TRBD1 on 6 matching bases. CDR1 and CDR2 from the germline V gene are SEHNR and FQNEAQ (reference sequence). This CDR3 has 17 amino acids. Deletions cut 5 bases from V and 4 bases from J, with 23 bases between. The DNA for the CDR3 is TGTGCCAGCAGCCCCCGTCCCGGGACAAGTATGATCACTGAAGCTTTCTTT. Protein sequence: CASSPRPGTSMITEAFF.

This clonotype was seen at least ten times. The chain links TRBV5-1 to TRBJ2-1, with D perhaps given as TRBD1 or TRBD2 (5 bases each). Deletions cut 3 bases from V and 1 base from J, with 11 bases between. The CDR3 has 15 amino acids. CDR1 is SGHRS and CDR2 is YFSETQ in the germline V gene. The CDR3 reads CASSSGAASYNEQFF. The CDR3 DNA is TGCGCCAGCAGCTCCGGGGCAGCGTCCTACAATGAGCAGTTCTTC.

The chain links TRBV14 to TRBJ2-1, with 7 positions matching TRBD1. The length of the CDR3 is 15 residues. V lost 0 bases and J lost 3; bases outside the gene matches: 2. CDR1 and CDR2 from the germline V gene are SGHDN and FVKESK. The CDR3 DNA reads TGTGCCAGCAGCCAAGAAGGGACAGTCTACAATGAGCAGTTCTTC. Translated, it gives CASSQEGTVYNEQFF. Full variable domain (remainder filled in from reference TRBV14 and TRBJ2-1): EAGVTQFPSHSVIEKGQTVTLRCDPISGHDNLYWYRRVMGKEIKFLLHFVKESKQDESGMPNNRFLAERTGGTYSTLKVQPAELEDSGVYFCASSQEGTVYNEQFFGPGTRLTVL.

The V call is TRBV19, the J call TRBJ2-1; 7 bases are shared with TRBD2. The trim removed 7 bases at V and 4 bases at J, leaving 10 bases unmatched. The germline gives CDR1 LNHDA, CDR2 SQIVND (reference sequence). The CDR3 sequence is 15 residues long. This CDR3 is CASTPGGGRYNEQFF. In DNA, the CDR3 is TGTGCCAGTACCCCCGGCGGCGGGAGATACAATGAGCAGTTCTTC.

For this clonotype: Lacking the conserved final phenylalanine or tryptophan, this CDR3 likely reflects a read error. The CDR3 region is CASSTRGRESLGETQYV. In DNA form, the CDR3 reads TGTGCCAGCAGCACAAGGGGCAGGGAATCCCTGGGAGAGACCCAGTACGTC. The chain couples TRBV11-1 to TRBJ2-5; maybe TRBD1 (5 bases). CDR3 length equals 17 residues. Trimming removed 5 bases from V and 4 bases from J, with 23 bases in between. Germline V gene data show CDR1 as SGHAT and CDR2 as FQDESV (reference sequence).

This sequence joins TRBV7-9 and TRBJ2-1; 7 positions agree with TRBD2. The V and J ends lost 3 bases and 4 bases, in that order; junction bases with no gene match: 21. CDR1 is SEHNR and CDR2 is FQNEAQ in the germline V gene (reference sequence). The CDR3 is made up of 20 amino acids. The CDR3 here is CASSFLTGLAERAGYNEQFF. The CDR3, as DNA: TGTGCCAGCAGCTTCCTAACTGGCCTAGCGGAGAGGGCAGGGTACAATGAGCAGTTCTTC.

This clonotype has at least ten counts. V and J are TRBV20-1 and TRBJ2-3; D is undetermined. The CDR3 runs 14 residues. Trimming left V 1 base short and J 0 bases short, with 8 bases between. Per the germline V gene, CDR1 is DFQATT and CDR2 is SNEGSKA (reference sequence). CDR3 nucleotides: TGCAGTGCTAGAGTGACGGCTAGCACAGATACGCAGTATTTT. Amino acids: CSARVTASTDTQYF.

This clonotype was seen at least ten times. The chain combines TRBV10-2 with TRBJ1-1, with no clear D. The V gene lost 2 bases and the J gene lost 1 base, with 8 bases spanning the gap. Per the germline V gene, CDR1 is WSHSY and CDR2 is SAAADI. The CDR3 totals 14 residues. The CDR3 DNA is TGCGCCAGCAGTGAGAGGACCGGGAACACTGAAGCTTTCTTT. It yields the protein CASSERTGNTEAFF.

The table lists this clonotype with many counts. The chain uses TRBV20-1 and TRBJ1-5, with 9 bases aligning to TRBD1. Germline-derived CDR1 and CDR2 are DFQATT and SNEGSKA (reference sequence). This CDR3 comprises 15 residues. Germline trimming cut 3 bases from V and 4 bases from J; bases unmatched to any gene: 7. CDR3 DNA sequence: TGCAGTGCTAGGGATCCGGGACAGGGAAATCAGCCCCAGCATTTT. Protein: CSARDPGQGNQPQHF.

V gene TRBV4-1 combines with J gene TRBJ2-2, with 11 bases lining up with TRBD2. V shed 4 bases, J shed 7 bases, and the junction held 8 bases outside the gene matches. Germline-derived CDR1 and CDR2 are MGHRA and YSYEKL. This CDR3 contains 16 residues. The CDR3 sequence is CASSPWTSGSIGELFF. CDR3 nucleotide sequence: TGCGCCAGCAGCCCTTGGACTAGCGGGTCGATCGGGGAGCTGTTTTTT.

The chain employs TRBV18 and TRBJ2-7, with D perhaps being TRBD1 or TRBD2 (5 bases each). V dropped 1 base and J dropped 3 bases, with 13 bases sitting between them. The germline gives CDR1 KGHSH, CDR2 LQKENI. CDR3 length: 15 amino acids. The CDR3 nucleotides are TGTGCCAGCTCACCACGTTGGGGGATAAACTACGAGCAGTACTTC. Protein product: CASSPRWGINYEQYF.

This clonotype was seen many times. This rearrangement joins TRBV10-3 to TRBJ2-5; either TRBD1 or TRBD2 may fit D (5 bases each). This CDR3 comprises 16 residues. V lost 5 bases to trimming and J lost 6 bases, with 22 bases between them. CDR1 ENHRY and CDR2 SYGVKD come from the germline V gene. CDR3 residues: CAISKNGTFGAKTQYF. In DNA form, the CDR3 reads TGTGCCATCAGTAAAAACGGGACGTTCGGGGCAAAGACCCAGTACTTC.

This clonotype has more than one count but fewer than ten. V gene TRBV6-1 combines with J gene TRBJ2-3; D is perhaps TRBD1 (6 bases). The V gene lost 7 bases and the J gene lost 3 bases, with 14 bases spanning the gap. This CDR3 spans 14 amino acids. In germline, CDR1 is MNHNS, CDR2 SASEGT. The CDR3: CASKVQGVTDTQYF. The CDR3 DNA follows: TGTGCCAGCAAAGTACAGGGAGTAACAGATACGCAGTATTTT.

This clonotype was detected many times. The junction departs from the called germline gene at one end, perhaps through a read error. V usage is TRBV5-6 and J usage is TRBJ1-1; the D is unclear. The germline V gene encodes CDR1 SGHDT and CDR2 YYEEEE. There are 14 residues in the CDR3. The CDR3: CASSYLMSRTEAFF. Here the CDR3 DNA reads TGTGCCAGCAGTTACTTGATGTCCCGAACTGAAGCCTTCTTT.

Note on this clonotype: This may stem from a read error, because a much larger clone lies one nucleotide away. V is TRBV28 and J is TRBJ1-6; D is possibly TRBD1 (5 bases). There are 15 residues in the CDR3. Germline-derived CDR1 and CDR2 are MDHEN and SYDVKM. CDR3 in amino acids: CVSSSSGQVGAPLHF. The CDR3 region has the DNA TGTGTCAGCAGTTCTTCCGGGCAAGTGGGGGCACCCCTCCACTTT.

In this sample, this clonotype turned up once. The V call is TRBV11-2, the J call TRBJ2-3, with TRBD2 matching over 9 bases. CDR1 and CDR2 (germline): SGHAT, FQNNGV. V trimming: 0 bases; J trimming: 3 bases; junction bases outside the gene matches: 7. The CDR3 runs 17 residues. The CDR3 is CASSLDLVAGVTDTQYF. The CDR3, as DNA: TGTGCCAGCAGCTTAGATCTTGTAGCGGGAGTAACAGATACGCAGTATTTT.

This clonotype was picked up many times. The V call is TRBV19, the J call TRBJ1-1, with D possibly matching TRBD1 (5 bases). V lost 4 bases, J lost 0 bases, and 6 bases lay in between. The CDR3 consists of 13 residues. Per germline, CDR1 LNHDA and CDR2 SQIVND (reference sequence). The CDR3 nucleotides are TGTGCCAGTAGTAGACAGCTGAACACTGAAGCTTTCTTT. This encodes CASSRQLNTEAFF.

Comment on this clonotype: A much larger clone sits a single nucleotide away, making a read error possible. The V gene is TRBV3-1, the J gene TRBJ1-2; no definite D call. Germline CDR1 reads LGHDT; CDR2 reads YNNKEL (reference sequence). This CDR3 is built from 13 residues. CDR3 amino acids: CASSQVGKGGYIF. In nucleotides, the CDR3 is TGTGCCAGCAGCCAAGTGGGCAAGGGAGGCTACATCTTC.

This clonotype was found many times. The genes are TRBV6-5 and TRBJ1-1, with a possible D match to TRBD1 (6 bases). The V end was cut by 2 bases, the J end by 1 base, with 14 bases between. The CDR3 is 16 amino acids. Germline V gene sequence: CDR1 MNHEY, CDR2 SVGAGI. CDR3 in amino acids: CASSYGGPFWNTEAFF. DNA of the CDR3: TGTGCCAGCAGTTACGGGGGCCCCTTCTGGAACACTGAAGCTTTCTTT.

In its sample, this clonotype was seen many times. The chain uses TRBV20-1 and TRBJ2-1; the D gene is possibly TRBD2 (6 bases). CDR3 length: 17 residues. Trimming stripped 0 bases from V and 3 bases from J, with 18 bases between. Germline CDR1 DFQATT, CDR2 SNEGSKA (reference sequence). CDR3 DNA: TGCAGTGCTAGAGATGCCTTCGGACGGGAGTTCTACAATGAGCAGTTCTTC. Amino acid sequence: CSARDAFGREFYNEQFF.

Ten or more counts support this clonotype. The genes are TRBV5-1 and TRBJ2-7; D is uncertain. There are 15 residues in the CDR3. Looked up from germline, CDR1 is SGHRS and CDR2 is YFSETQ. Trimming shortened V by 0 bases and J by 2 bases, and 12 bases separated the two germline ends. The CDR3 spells CASSLGLQDPYEQYF. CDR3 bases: TGCGCCAGCAGCTTGGGACTTCAGGACCCCTACGAGCAGTACTTC.

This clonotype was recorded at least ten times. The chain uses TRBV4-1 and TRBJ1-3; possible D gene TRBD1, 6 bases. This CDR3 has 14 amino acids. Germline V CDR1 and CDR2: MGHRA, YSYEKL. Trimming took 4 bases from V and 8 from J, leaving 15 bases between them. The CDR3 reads CASSPAGGAYTIYF. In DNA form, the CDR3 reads TGCGCCAGCAGCCCTGCGGGGGGGGCATACACCATATATTTT.

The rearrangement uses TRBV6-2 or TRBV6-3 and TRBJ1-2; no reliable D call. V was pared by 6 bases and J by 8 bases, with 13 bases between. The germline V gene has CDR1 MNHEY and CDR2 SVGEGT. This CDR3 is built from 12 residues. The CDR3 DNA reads TGTGCCAGCAGGCCAGAGGGTGGAGGCTACACCTTC. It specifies CASRPEGGGYTF.

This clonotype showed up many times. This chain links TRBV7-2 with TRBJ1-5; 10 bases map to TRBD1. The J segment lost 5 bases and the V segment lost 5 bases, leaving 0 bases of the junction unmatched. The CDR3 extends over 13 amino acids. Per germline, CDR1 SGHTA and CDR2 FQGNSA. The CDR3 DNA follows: TGTGCCAGCAGCGGACAGGGGGATCAGCCCCAGCATTTT. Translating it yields CASSGQGDQPQHF. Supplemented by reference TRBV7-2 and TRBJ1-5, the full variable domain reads GAGVSQSPSNKVTEKGKDVELRCDPISGHTALYWYRQSLGQGLEFLIYFQGNSAPDKSGLPSDRFSAERTGGSVSTLTIQRTQQEDSAVYLCASSGQGDQPQHFGDGTRLSIL.

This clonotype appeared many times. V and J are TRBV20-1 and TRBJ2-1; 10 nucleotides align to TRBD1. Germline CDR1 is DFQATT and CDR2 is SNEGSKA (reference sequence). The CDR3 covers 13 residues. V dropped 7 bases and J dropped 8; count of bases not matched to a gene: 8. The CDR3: CSVPTGGFDEQFF. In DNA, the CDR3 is TGCAGTGTTCCGACAGGGGGCTTTGATGAGCAGTTCTTC.

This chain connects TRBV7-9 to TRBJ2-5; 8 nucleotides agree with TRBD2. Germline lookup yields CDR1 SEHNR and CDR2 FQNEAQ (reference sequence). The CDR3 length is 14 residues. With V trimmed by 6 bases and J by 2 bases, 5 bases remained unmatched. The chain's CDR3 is CASSRSGMQETQYF. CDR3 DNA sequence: TGTGCCAGCAGTCGTAGCGGGATGCAAGAGACCCAGTACTTC.

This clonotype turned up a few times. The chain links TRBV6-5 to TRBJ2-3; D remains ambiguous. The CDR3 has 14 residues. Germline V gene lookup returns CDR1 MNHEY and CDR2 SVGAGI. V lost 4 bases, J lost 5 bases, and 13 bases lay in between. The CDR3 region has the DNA TGTGCCAGCAGTTTAAGTTGGGCGGAAGATACGCAGTATTTT. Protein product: CASSLSWAEDTQYF.